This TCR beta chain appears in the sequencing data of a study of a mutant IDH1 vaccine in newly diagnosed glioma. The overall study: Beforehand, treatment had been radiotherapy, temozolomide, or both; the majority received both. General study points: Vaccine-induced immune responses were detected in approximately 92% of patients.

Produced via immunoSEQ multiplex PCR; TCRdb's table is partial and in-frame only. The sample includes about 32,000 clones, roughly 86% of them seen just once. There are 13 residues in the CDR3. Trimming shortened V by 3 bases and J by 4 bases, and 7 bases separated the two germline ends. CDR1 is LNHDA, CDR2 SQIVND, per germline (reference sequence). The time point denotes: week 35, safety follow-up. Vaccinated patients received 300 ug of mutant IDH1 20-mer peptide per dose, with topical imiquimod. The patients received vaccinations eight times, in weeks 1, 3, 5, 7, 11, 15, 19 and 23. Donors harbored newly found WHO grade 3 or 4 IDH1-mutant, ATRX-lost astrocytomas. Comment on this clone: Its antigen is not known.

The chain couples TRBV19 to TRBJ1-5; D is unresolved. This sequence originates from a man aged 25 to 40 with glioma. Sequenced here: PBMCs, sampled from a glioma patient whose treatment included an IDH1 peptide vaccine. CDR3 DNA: TGTGCCAGTAGTATCCAGAGAAATCAGCCCCAGCATTTT. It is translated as CASSIQRNQPQHF.